This section outlines one T cell receptor (beta chain) sequence together with its context. The data were obtained in a study of CD8 T cells in Susac syndrome. The RNA input was roughly 0.45 to 1 ug, and it was reverse transcribed with random hexamers. TCRdb redid the calling of the immunoSEQ multiplex PCR reads with MiXCR, one entry per CDR3 protein. In the table there are roughly 200,000 distinct CDR3 sequences, just under 95% of which are singletons. This TCR was recovered from a human donor in good health. Sequenced material: CD4+ T cells from PBMCs.

CDR3: CASRATSDRGTEAFF. The DNA for the CDR3 is TGCGCCAGCAGAGCCACCTCCGACAGGGGCACTGAAGCTTTCTTT. The chain employs TRBV5-1 and TRBJ1-1, with 8 positions matching TRBD1. Trimming at V came to 5 bases and at J to 4 bases, leaving 10 bases not matched to a gene. The germline CDR1 and CDR2 sequences are SGHRS and YFSETQ. CDR3 length equals 15 residues. The full variable domain, with the rest looked up from reference TRBV5-1 and TRBJ1-1, is KAGVTQTPRYLIKTRGQQVTLSCSPISGHRSVSWYQQTPGQGLQFLFEYFSETQRNKGNFPGRFSGRQFSNSRSEMNVSTLELGDSALYLCASRATSDRGTEAFFGQGTRLTVV.